The clone carrying this TCR beta chain occurred a few times. The antigen remains undetermined. This specimen comes from a study of post-analysis software for immune sequencing data. The germline V gene has CDR1 SGHTA and CDR2 FQGNSA. This CDR3 region has 14 residues. V was shortened by 2 bases and J by 5 bases, with 11 bases between the two germline ends. Study results and limitations: When patients were compared with controls, a handful of TRBV segments were more frequent, TRBV5-6, TRBV5-1 and TRBV20-1 among them. By F measure, samples from a shared preparation batch strongly co-clustered. Controls had significantly higher normalized Chao1 diversity than multiple sclerosis patients.

Carried by the TCR beta cDNA libraries were unique molecular identifiers. Each batch of roughly 1 to 11 million T cells produced some 500,000 cDNA molecules. MiXCR was run by TCRdb on the PCR reads, yielding one entry per CDR3 protein. The sample has approximately 730,000 distinct CDR3 sequences; roughly 30% are singletons. The gene calls are TRBV7-2 and TRBJ2-3, with D possibly being TRBD1 (5 bases). Sequencing was performed on blood. This sequence was found in a girl between 10 and 17 years old with multiple sclerosis. This chain's CDR3 is CASSLFRGVDTQYF. The CDR3, as DNA: TGTGCCAGCAGCTTATTTAGGGGTGTAGATACGCAGTATTTT.